A selection of T cell receptor beta chains follows, all from one sample in a study of blood T cell repertoires in COVID-19. Only in-frame clones appear in the TCRdb table, and some are missing; sequencing was by immunoSEQ multiplex PCR. The table lists roughly 200,000 clones, 75% to 85% of them singletons. Sequenced input: peripheral blood. The receptors here all came from a woman aged 80 or older with COVID-19, enrolled during active disease. The CDR3 runs from the conserved cysteine through the conserved F or W. D genes are given only for firm matches. Part of the rows lack a size; the others show once, few, many or a class for expanded clones.

J gene	clone size	V gene	D gene	CDR3 protein	CDR3 DNA
TRBJ2-7	-	TRBV10-3	TRBD1	CAISVRGQGNYEQYF	TGTGCCATCAGTGTAAGGGGACAGGGGAACTACGAGCAGTACTTC
TRBJ2-7	-	TRBV2	-	CASSDGGTYEQYF	TGTGCCAGCAGTGATGGGGGGACCTACGAGCAGTACTTC
TRBJ2-7	-	TRBV6-2/TRBV6-3	-	CASSPGVPSYEQYF	TGTGCCAGCAGCCCAGGGGTTCCCTCCTACGAGCAGTACTTC
TRBJ2-2	once	TRBV4-2	-	CASSQIPSGELFF	TGTGCCAGCAGCCAAATACCCAGCGGGGAGCTGTTTTTT
TRBJ2-5	-	TRBV19	-	CASSIEGRETQYF	TGTGCCAGTAGTATAGAGGGGCGAGAGACCCAGTACTTC
TRBJ1-5	-	TRBV19	-	CASSSSGKPPNQPQHF	TGTGCCAGTAGTTCCTCAGGGAAACCCCCCAATCAGCCCCAGCATTTT
TRBJ2-2	-	TRBV14	TRBD2	CASSHIRSGSTGELFF	TGTGCCAGCAGCCACATACGGAGCGGGAGCACCGGGGAGCTGTTTTTT
TRBJ1-1	-	TRBV6-5	TRBD1	CASSIRQGNTEAFF	TGTGCCAGCAGTATACGACAGGGGAACACTGAAGCTTTCTTT
TRBJ2-7	-	TRBV9	-	CASSVGQRTDIYEQYF	TGTGCCAGCAGCGTAGGCCAAAGGACAGACATATACGAGCAGTACTTC
TRBJ1-4	-	TRBV4-1	TRBD1	CASSQTGGGQVEKLFF	TGCGCCAGCAGCCAGACTGGGGGGGGACAGGTTGAAAAACTGTTTTTT
TRBJ2-1	-	TRBV7-8	TRBD2	CASSPGLEKFF	TGTGCCAGCAGCCCCGGACTAGAGAAGTTCTTC
TRBJ2-3	-	TRBV3-1/TRBV3-2	TRBD2	CASSQGGGAPDTQYF	TGTGCCAGCAGCCAAGGCGGGGGGGCCCCAGATACGCAGTATTTT
TRBJ2-3	-	TRBV5-4	-	CASSRVSTDTQYF	TGTGCCAGCAGCCGGGTGAGCACAGATACGCAGTATTTT
TRBJ1-5	-	TRBV6-5	-	CASSANSNQPQHF	TGTGCCAGCAGCGCGAATAGCAATCAGCCCCAGCATTTT
TRBJ2-2	-	TRBV7-8	TRBD2	CASSLGTSGRITGELFF	TGTGCCAGCAGCTTAGGGACTAGCGGGAGAATTACCGGGGAGCTGTTTTTT
TRBJ2-1	few	TRBV18	-	CASSPLTTRSYNEQFF	TGTGCCAGCTCACCACTCACGACAAGGTCCTACAATGAGCAGTTCTTC
TRBJ2-5	-	TRBV29-1	-	CSVTWAPETQYF	TGCAGCGTTACATGGGCTCCCGAGACCCAGTACTTC
TRBJ1-1	-	TRBV11-2	TRBD1	CASSPRTGIFF	TGTGCCAGCAGCCCCCGGACAGGGATTTTCTTT
TRBJ1-3	-	TRBV7-2	-	CASSLGPSGNTIYF	TGTGCCAGCAGCTTAGGGCCCTCTGGAAACACCATATATTTT
TRBJ1-1	-	TRBV3-1/TRBV3-2	-	CASRVRGNTEAFF	TGTGCCAGCCGAGTAAGGGGCAACACTGAAGCTTTCTTT
TRBJ2-5	-	TRBV7-3	-	CASSLRGPGETQYF	TGTGCCAGCAGCTTAAGAGGCCCTGGCGAGACCCAGTACTTC
TRBJ1-1	-	TRBV28	TRBD1	CASSSRQGRAFF	TGTGCCAGCAGTTCCCGACAGGGAAGAGCTTTCTTT
TRBJ1-2	-	TRBV12-3/TRBV12-4	-	CASVFAPPGGYTF	TGTGCCAGCGTCTTTGCCCCGCCGGGGGGCTACACCTTC
TRBJ2-2	few	TRBV28	TRBD2	CASLGAGEGSGELFF	TGTGCCAGCCTTGGAGCGGGAGAAGGATCCGGGGAGCTGTTTTTT
TRBJ2-1	-	TRBV7-9	TRBD1	CASSLPMWTGNNEQFF	TGTGCCAGCAGCTTACCTATGTGGACAGGGAACAATGAGCAGTTCTTC
TRBJ1-1	-	TRBV3-1/TRBV3-2	TRBD1	CASNRQGFGEAFF	TGTGCCAGCAACAGACAGGGTTTTGGTGAAGCTTTCTTT
TRBJ2-1	few	TRBV4-3	TRBD2	CASSLGTSDPYNEQFF	TGCGCCAGCAGCCTAGGGACTAGCGACCCCTACAATGAGCAGTTCTTC
TRBJ1-6	-	TRBV12-3/TRBV12-4	-	CASSLGHNSPLHF	TGTGCCAGCAGTTTGGGGCATAATTCACCCCTCCACTTT
TRBJ2-7	-	TRBV23-1	TRBD1	CASRLHRGPQTFEQYF	TGCGCCAGCAGACTCCACAGGGGTCCCCAGACCTTCGAGCAGTACTTC
TRBJ1-5	-	TRBV6-5	-	CASSYSGRDNQPQHF	TGTGCCAGCAGTTACTCGGGCAGGGACAATCAGCCCCAGCATTTT
TRBJ2-3	-	TRBV2	-	CASSGLVVSDTQYF	TGTGCCAGCAGTGGACTAGTCGTTTCCGATACGCAGTATTTT
TRBJ1-1	-	TRBV18	-	CASSPYPNTEAFF	TGTGCCAGCTCGCCCTACCCAAACACTGAAGCTTTCTTT
TRBJ2-3	-	TRBV5-4	-	CASSPRTASTDTQYF	TGTGCCAGCAGTCCCCGGACTGCTAGCACAGATACGCAGTATTTT
TRBJ2-1	-	TRBV19	-	CASSGRRNEQFF	TGTGCCAGTTCTGGACGGAGGAATGAGCAGTTCTTC
TRBJ1-5	-	TRBV24-1	-	CATSDTGIQPQHF	TGTGCCACCAGTGACACAGGGATTCAGCCCCAGCATTTT
TRBJ1-6	once	TRBV5-6	TRBD1	CASSWDRDTSPLHF	TGTGCCAGCAGCTGGGACAGGGATACTTCACCCCTCCACTTT
TRBJ2-1	few	TRBV5-1	-	CASSSVRGNEQFF	TGCGCCAGCAGCTCGGTTAGGGGCAATGAGCAGTTCTTC
TRBJ2-4	-	TRBV5-4	-	CASSSSSTKNIQYF	TGTGCCAGCAGCTCCAGTTCGACCAAAAACATTCAGTACTTC
TRBJ2-6	-	TRBV7-9	TRBD1	CASSPGQGSGANVLTF	TGTGCCAGCAGCCCCGGACAGGGCTCTGGGGCCAACGTCCTGACTTTC
TRBJ1-2	-	TRBV11-2	-	CASSLESGGGSYGYTF	TGTGCCAGCAGCTTGGAGTCGGGGGGAGGGAGCTATGGCTACACCTTC
TRBJ2-5	-	TRBV6-6	TRBD1	CATNRGQETQYF	TGTGCCACCAACAGGGGGCAAGAGACCCAGTACTTC
TRBJ1-5	once	TRBV5-1	TRBD1	CASSLGDSYSNQPQHF	TGCGCCAGCAGCTTGGGGGACAGCTATAGCAATCAGCCCCAGCATTTT
TRBJ2-7	-	TRBV21-1	-	CASSKIVAGQVYEQYF	TGTGCCAGCAGCAAAATAGTCGCAGGACAGGTCTACGAGCAGTACTTC
TRBJ2-3	-	TRBV6-5	TRBD2	CASSYTTSGGTDTQYF	TGTGCCAGCAGTTATACGACTAGCGGGGGCACAGATACGCAGTATTTT
TRBJ2-1	-	TRBV19	TRBD2	CASTPRGLAGGNEQFF	TGTGCCAGTACCCCACGGGGTCTAGCGGGGGGTAATGAGCAGTTCTTC
TRBJ2-7	-	TRBV28	TRBD2	CASRLTGLAGDLYF	TGTGCCAGCAGGTTAACCGGACTAGCGGGAGACCTGTACTTC
TRBJ2-7	-	TRBV7-2	TRBD1	CASSLDKGTGNHEQYF	TGTGCCAGCAGCTTAGATAAGGGGACAGGGAACCACGAGCAGTACTTC
TRBJ1-5	-	TRBV14	-	CASSQEGVGNQPQHF	TGTGCCAGCAGCCAAGAAGGGGTAGGGAATCAGCCCCAGCATTTT
TRBJ2-3	-	TRBV5-1	-	CASSLQRLITDTQYF	TGCGCCAGCAGCTTGCAGAGACTAATCACAGATACGCAGTATTTT
TRBJ2-1	-	TRBV10-3	TRBD2	CAAAGTSGNNEQFF	TGTGCCGCCGCCGGGACTAGCGGGAACAATGAGCAGTTCTTC
TRBJ2-2	-	TRBV6-2/TRBV6-3	-	CASSFPGTLLHTGELFF	TGTGCCAGCAGTTTTCCGGGAACCCTACTTCACACCGGGGAGCTGTTTTTT
TRBJ2-7	-	TRBV11-2	-	CASSLDFLEQYF	TGTGCCAGCAGCTTAGACTTCTTGGAGCAGTACTTC
TRBJ2-4	-	TRBV9	-	CASSVTVRGNIQYF	TGTGCCAGCAGCGTAACGGTCCGTGGAAACATTCAGTACTTC
TRBJ2-7	-	TRBV28	-	CASSHRQQGAHEQYF	TGTGCCAGCAGCCACCGACAACAGGGTGCCCACGAGCAGTACTTC